The 29 T cell receptor beta chains given below trace back to one sample, sequenced in a study of blood T cell repertoires in COVID-19. TCRdb's table, derived via immunoSEQ multiplex PCR, lists solely in-frame clones and lacks some. The sample contains approximately 220,000 clones, roughly 86% of which appear only once. The sequenced material came from peripheral blood. Source of these receptors: a man aged 55 to 69 with acute or convalescent COVID-19.

V and J are TRBV20-1 and TRBJ2-5, with a possible D match to TRBD1 (6 bases). V dropped 3 bases and J dropped 5 bases, with 22 bases sitting between them. The length of the CDR3 is 16 residues. The germline V gene has CDR1 DFQATT and CDR2 SNEGSKA (reference sequence). CDR3 sequence: CSASAWGPTSMETQYF. CDR3 in DNA: TGCAGTGCTAGTGCCTGGGGGCCAACCTCGATGGAGACCCAGTACTTC.

The chain couples TRBV28 to TRBJ2-7, with TRBD1 matching 10 bases. Trimming removed 3 bases from V and 5 bases from J; junction bases left unmatched: 7. The CDR3 totals 15 residues. Germline V lookup: CDR1 MDHEN, CDR2 SYDVKM. The CDR3 coding sequence is TGTGCCAGCAGTTTTCAGGACAGGGGGGTCGACGAGCAGTACTTC. Protein sequence: CASSFQDRGVDEQYF. The variable domain in full, with the rest retrieved from reference TRBV28 and TRBJ2-7, is DVKVTQSSRYLVKRTGEKVFLECVQDMDHENMFWYRQDPGLGLRLIYFSYDVKMKEKGDIPEGYSVSREKKERFSLILESASTNQTSMYLCASSFQDRGVDEQYFGPGTRLTVT.

The genes are TRBV18 and TRBJ2-5, with D possibly matching TRBD1 (6 bases). CDR1 and CDR2 (germline): KGHSH, LQKENI. The length of the CDR3 is 16 residues. V dropped 5 bases and J dropped 0 bases, with 16 bases sitting between them. The CDR3 spells CASSGKGTLYQETQYF. CDR3 DNA sequence: TGTGCCAGCTCAGGGAAGGGGACATTGTACCAAGAGACCCAGTACTTC.

This clone has just one count. This sequence joins TRBV24-1 and TRBJ2-7, with 10 bases fitting TRBD1. V was pared by 4 bases and J by 4 bases, with 6 bases of the junction left unmatched. Germline CDR1 KGHDR, CDR2 SFDVKD. This CDR3 has 15 residues. The CDR3 sequence: CATSDKDRGVYEQYF. The CDR3 bases are TGTGCCACCAGTGACAAGGACAGGGGGGTATACGAGCAGTACTTC.

This chain joins TRBV7-2 and TRBJ2-7; 7 bases fit TRBD1. Germline trimming cut 5 bases from V and 5 bases from J; bases unmatched to any gene: 6. The CDR3 is made up of 13 amino acids. Germline CDR1 SGHTA, CDR2 FQGNSA. This CDR3 reads CASSPGTVDEQYF. CDR3 nucleotides: TGTGCCAGCAGCCCGGGGACAGTGGACGAGCAGTACTTC. The full variable domain, its missing parts supplied by reference TRBV7-2 and TRBJ2-7, is GAGVSQSPSNKVTEKGKDVELRCDPISGHTALYWYRQSLGQGLEFLIYFQGNSAPDKSGLPSDRFSAERTGGSVSTLTIQRTQQEDSAVYLCASSPGTVDEQYFGPGTRLTVT.

The chain joins TRBV3-1 (or the pseudogene TRBV3-2) to TRBJ2-2, with 9 bases matching TRBD2. V gave up 1 base and J gave up 4 bases; unmatched junction bases: 4. This CDR3 comprises 16 residues. CDR1 LGHDT and CDR2 YNNKEL come from the germline V gene (reference sequence). This chain's CDR3 is CASSQAARGGTGELFF. The CDR3 nucleotides read TGTGCCAGCAGCCAAGCGGCGCGGGGGGGCACCGGGGAGCTGTTTTTT.

The rearrangement links TRBV7-9 to TRBJ2-6; no firm D call. The V end lost 5 bases, the J end lost 1 base, and 15 bases lay between the germline ends. Looked up from germline, CDR1 is SEHNR and CDR2 is FQNEAQ (reference sequence). The CDR3 loop spans 17 amino acids. This CDR3 reads CASSVAAWASGANVLTF. CDR3 in DNA: TGTGCCAGCAGCGTGGCAGCATGGGCTTCTGGGGCCAACGTCCTGACTTTC.

This clone turned up a few times. The chain carries TRBV7-9 and TRBJ1-5, with a possible D match to TRBD1 (6 bases). Trimming stripped 0 bases from V and 2 bases from J, with 17 bases between. The CDR3 has 18 residues. The V gene's germline CDR1 is SEHNR and CDR2 FQNEAQ (reference sequence). The DNA of the CDR3 is TGTGCCAGCAGCTTAGCGCTGGCAGGGGCCCAGGGCAATCAGCCCCAGCATTTT. It yields the protein CASSLALAGAQGNQPQHF. The entire variable domain, with the rest obtained from reference TRBV7-9 and TRBJ1-5, is as follows: DTGVSQNPRHKITKRGQNVTFRCDPISEHNRLYWYRQTLGQGPEFLTYFQNEAQLEKSRLLSDRFSAERPKGSFSTLEIQRTEQGDSAMYLCASSLALAGAQGNQPQHFGDGTRLSIL.

The V call is TRBV4-2, the J call TRBJ2-7; 10 positions agree with TRBD2. The CDR3 totals 16 residues. V was clipped by 0 bases and J by 2 bases; unmatched bases: 4. Per germline, CDR1 LGHNA and CDR2 YNFKEQ. The CDR3 sequence is CASSQDRAGGAYEQYF. Written as DNA, the CDR3 is TGTGCCAGCAGCCAAGATCGAGCGGGGGGGGCCTACGAGCAGTACTTC.

The rearrangement joins TRBV3-1 (or the pseudogene TRBV3-2) to TRBJ2-2; a weak D match, TRBD2 (5 bases). Trimming cost V 1 base and J 8 bases, with 14 bases left between them. This CDR3 comprises 15 residues. Germline CDR1 LGHDT, CDR2 YNNKEL (reference sequence). CDR3 loop: CASSQGHGKGGELFF. CDR3 nucleotides: TGTGCCAGCAGCCAAGGACACGGGAAAGGTGGGGAGCTGTTTTTT.

V and J are TRBV19 and TRBJ2-5; D possibly corresponds to TRBD1 (7 bases). The V gene's germline CDR1 is LNHDA and CDR2 SQIVND (reference sequence). Trimming took off 2 bases at V and 3 bases at J, with 16 bases between the two ends. The CDR3 runs to 16 residues. The CDR3: CASSILGQGGKETQYF. The CDR3 DNA follows: TGTGCCAGTAGTATACTCGGGCAGGGGGGAAAAGAGACCCAGTACTTC. Combining the CDR3 with reference TRBV19 and TRBJ2-5 gives the whole variable domain DGGITQSPKYLFRKEGQNVTLSCEQNLNHDAMYWYRQDPGQGLRLIYYSQIVNDFQKGDIAEGYSVSREKKESFPLTVTSAQKNPTAFYLCASSILGQGGKETQYFGPGTRLLVL.

The chain couples TRBV27 to TRBJ2-6; TRBD2 might be the D (5 bases). The germline V and J ends were trimmed by 6 bases and 0 bases, with 12 bases remaining between them. The CDR3 totals 16 residues. The V gene's germline CDR1 is MNHEY and CDR2 SMNVEV (reference sequence). The DNA of the CDR3 is TGTGCCAGCAGGCCCCCGCGGGCCTCTGGGGCCAACGTCCTGACTTTC. Its translation is CASRPPRASGANVLTF. Full variable domain (outside the CDR3, taken from reference TRBV27 and TRBJ2-6): EAQVTQNPRYLITVTGKKLTVTCSQNMNHEYMSWYRQDPGLGLRQIYYSMNVEVTDKGDVPEGYKVSRKEKRNFPLILESPSPNQTSLYFCASRPPRASGANVLTFGAGSRLTVL.

As regards this clone: A junction end diverges from the germline sequence, so it may reflect a read error. The V and J genes are TRBV7-8 and TRBJ1-4; D is unresolved. CDR1 SGHVS and CDR2 FQNEAQ come from the germline V gene. The CDR3 loop spans 14 amino acids. This CDR3 is CASSPYFAPAEAVF. The CDR3 DNA sequence: TGTGCCAGCAGTCCCTATTTTGCCCCAGCGGAGGCGGTTTTT.

The chain carries TRBV10-2 and TRBJ2-5; 7 bases align to TRBD2. This CDR3 comprises 14 residues. Germline CDR1 WSHSY, CDR2 SAAADI. The V gene end was trimmed by 6 bases and the J gene end by 5 bases; junction bases not matched to a gene: 9. DNA of the CDR3: TGCGCCAGCAGCCCCAGGCGGGGGAGGGAGACCCAGTACTTC. Its protein product is CASSPRRGRETQYF.

This clone was observed once. V and J are TRBV7-2 and TRBJ2-7; D may be TRBD2 (6 bases). CDR3 length: 15 amino acids. V lost 1 base to trimming and J lost 2 bases, with 12 bases between them. Germline V lookup: CDR1 SGHTA, CDR2 FQGNSA. CDR3 protein: CASSLVRRGPYEQYF. The CDR3 region has the DNA TGTGCCAGCAGCTTAGTCCGGAGGGGACCCTACGAGCAGTACTTC.

CDR3 in DNA: TGTGCCAGCAGTGACAGGGACAGTCGTGGGGCAGATACGCAGTATTTT. This sequence encodes CASSDRDSRGADTQYF. The chain uses TRBV7-9 and TRBJ2-3, with TRBD1 identical over 7 bases. Germline CDR1 SEHNR, CDR2 FQNEAQ (reference sequence). The CDR3 consists of 16 residues. V was clipped by 6 bases and J by 4 bases; unmatched bases: 13. The full variable domain, with the rest looked up from reference TRBV7-9 and TRBJ2-3, is DTGVSQNPRHKITKRGQNVTFRCDPISEHNRLYWYRQTLGQGPEFLTYFQNEAQLEKSRLLSDRFSAERPKGSFSTLEIQRTEQGDSAMYLCASSDRDSRGADTQYFGPGTRLTVL.

The rearrangement uses TRBV5-1 and TRBJ2-7; 9 bases match TRBD1. Germline V CDR1 and CDR2: SGHRS, YFSETQ. The CDR3 has 14 residues. V shed 3 bases, J shed 6 bases, and the junction held 7 bases outside the gene matches. CDR3 sequence reads: CASSWDRVSGEQYF. In DNA, the CDR3 is TGCGCCAGCAGCTGGGACAGGGTGTCGGGCGAGCAGTACTTC.

V is TRBV11-2 and J is TRBJ2-5; D call uncertain. The CDR3 totals 12 residues. Between the trimmed V and J ends, which lost 5 bases and 5 bases, there was a span of 9 bases. Germline V lookup: CDR1 SGHAT, CDR2 FQNNGV. CDR3 protein: CASSPSGETQYF. As DNA, the CDR3 is TGTGCCAGCAGCCCCTCCGGGGAGACCCAGTACTTC.

This clone was recorded once. J is TRBJ1-4 and V is TRBV27; D possibly corresponds to TRBD1 (5 bases). The CDR3 has 16 residues. Deletions cut 8 bases from V and 4 bases from J, with 20 bases between. From germline, CDR1 is MNHEY and CDR2 SMNVEV (reference sequence). The CDR3 protein is CASAVSRTLNNEKLFF. CDR3 DNA sequence: TGTGCCAGCGCCGTCTCTAGGACACTCAATAATGAAAAACTGTTTTTT. The variable domain in full, completed from reference TRBV27 and TRBJ1-4, reads EAQVTQNPRYLITVTGKKLTVTCSQNMNHEYMSWYRQDPGLGLRQIYYSMNVEVTDKGDVPEGYKVSRKEKRNFPLILESPSPNQTSLYFCASAVSRTLNNEKLFFGSGTQLSVL.

The chain joins TRBV7-9 to TRBJ2-1; 16 bases match TRBD2. Trimming at V came to 6 bases and at J to 2 bases, leaving 10 bases not matched to a gene. CDR1 is SEHNR and CDR2 is FQNEAQ in the germline V gene (reference sequence). The CDR3 is made up of 19 amino acids. CDR3 in amino acids: CASRKGTSGGAAPYNEQFF. The CDR3 DNA is TGTGCCAGCAGAAAAGGGACTAGCGGGGGGGCTGCACCCTACAATGAGCAGTTCTTC.

The chain is built from TRBV7-8 and TRBJ1-5; D possibly corresponds to TRBD1 (5 bases). The CDR3 extends over 16 amino acids. V was shortened by 2 bases and J by 0 bases, with 11 bases between the two germline ends. The germline CDR1 and CDR2 sequences are SGHVS and FQNEAQ. CDR3 loop: CASSLMTATSNQPQHF. In DNA form, the CDR3 reads TGTGCCAGCAGCTTAATGACAGCTACTAGCAATCAGCCCCAGCATTTT.

The V gene is TRBV19, the J gene TRBJ1-2; 7 bases map to TRBD1. J was trimmed by 3 bases and V by 0 bases; bases with no gene match: 4. Germline V gene sequence: CDR1 LNHDA, CDR2 SQIVND (reference sequence). The CDR3 is 15 amino acids. The CDR3 loop reads CASSIDRQGHYGYTF. The CDR3 DNA follows: TGTGCCAGTAGTATAGACCGACAGGGACACTATGGCTACACCTTC.

The chain has TRBV27 and TRBJ2-1, with 7 bases that match TRBD2. CDR3 length: 12 residues. Germline V lookup: CDR1 MNHEY, CDR2 SMNVEV (reference sequence). Trimming at V came to 11 bases and at J to 7 bases, leaving 8 bases not matched to a gene. CDR3: CASGRGGNEQFF. CDR3 in DNA: TGTGCCTCAGGGAGGGGAGGTAATGAGCAGTTCTTC.

The V call is TRBV2, the J call TRBJ2-5, with 16 bases that match TRBD2. Trimming removed 6 bases from V and 1 base from J; junction bases left unmatched: 8. Germline V gene sequence: CDR1 SNHLY, CDR2 FYNNEI. CDR3 length: 18 amino acids. DNA of the CDR3: TGTGCCAGCAGCCCTGGGACTAGCGGGGGGGATATCCAAGAGACCCAGTACTTC. Translation gives CASSPGTSGGDIQETQYF.

This chain uses TRBV7-2 with TRBJ2-3, with 10 bases lining up with TRBD2. V lost 2 bases, J lost 4 bases, and 6 bases stayed unmatched. The CDR3 length is 16 residues. Germline loops: CDR1 SGHTA, CDR2 FQGNSA. This chain's CDR3 is CASSLNSGGSSDTQYF. In nucleotides, the CDR3 is TGTGCCAGCAGCTTAAATAGCGGGGGGTCTTCAGATACGCAGTATTTT.

The rearrangement uses TRBV9 and TRBJ1-1, with a tentative D call TRBD1 (6 bases). The V end lost 0 bases, the J end lost 0 bases, and 15 bases lay between the germline ends. This CDR3 is 17 amino acids long. Looked up from germline, CDR1 is SGDLS and CDR2 is YYNGEE. The chain's CDR3 is CASSVGSRAGVNTEAFF. CDR3 DNA: TGTGCCAGCAGCGTAGGGAGTCGAGCAGGGGTGAACACTGAAGCTTTCTTT.

The rearrangement uses TRBV29-1 and TRBJ2-7, with a tentative D call TRBD2 (7 bases). Trimming pared 1 base from V and 0 bases from J, leaving 10 bases between. This CDR3 is built from 14 residues. The germline CDR1 and CDR2 sequences are SQVTM and ANQGSEA. In nucleotides, the CDR3 is TGCAGCGTTGAAGTAGGGGGGGCCTCCTACGAGCAGTACTTC. Its translation is CSVEVGGASYEQYF.

This clone was counted between two and nine times. This chain connects TRBV5-4 to TRBJ1-2, with TRBD1 matching over 7 bases. Germline V gene sequence: CDR1 SGHNT, CDR2 YYREEE (reference sequence). J gave up 2 bases and V 4 bases, and 5 bases lay outside the gene matches. The CDR3 is 14 amino acids. CDR3 sequence: CASSGEQGNYGYTF. The CDR3 DNA follows: TGTGCCAGCAGCGGCGAACAGGGGAACTATGGCTACACCTTC.

The gene calls are TRBV5-5 and TRBJ2-7, with 11 bases fitting TRBD1. Trimming took 5 bases from V and 3 from J; bases not matched to a gene: 4. Germline CDR1 is SGHKS and CDR2 is YYEKEE (reference sequence). The CDR3 consists of 14 residues. CDR3 sequence (DNA): TGTGCCAGCAGTCCGGGACAGGGGGTCTACGAGCAGTACTTC. It specifies CASSPGQGVYEQYF.